This T cell receptor (beta chain) was recovered during a study of T cell changes during pregnancy in multiple sclerosis. V gave up 2 bases and J gave up 7 bases, with 17 bases separating them. CDR3 length equals 15 residues. CDR1 and CDR2 from the germline V gene are MNHNS and SASEGT. The data were produced by immunoSEQ multiplex PCR, yet TCRdb's version contains in-frame clones alone and is incomplete. The data hold tens of thousands of clones, with more than 85% observed a single time. The J gene is TRBJ1-2, the V gene TRBV6-1, with D perhaps TRBD1 (6 bases). The receptor was isolated from a female donor with multiple sclerosis, enrolled in a pregnancy study. The sequenced sample was CD4+ T cells from peripheral blood mononuclear cells, obtained in the second trimester of pregnancy. The CDR3, as DNA: TGTGCCAGCAGTGAAACTAAGAACAGGGCCTTTGGCTACACCTTC. This translates into CASSETKNRAFGYTF.